This T cell receptor (beta chain) was found in a study of post-analysis software for immune sequencing data. This clonotype was observed a handful of times. Its antigen is as yet unknown. Study results and limitations: By F measure, strong co-clustering occurred among samples prepared in the same batch.

cDNA libraries for TCR beta contained unique molecular identifiers. One entry per CDR3 protein results from TCRdb running MiXCR on the PCR reads. The sample has about 810,000 distinct CDR3 sequences, about 53% seen once. Sequenced: blood. This sequence was found in a girl between 5 and 17 years old with multiple sclerosis.

CDR3 DNA sequence: TGCAGTGCCTCTGGGACAGGGGCCTATGGCTACACCTTC. This translates into CSASGTGAYGYTF. The V and J genes are TRBV20-1 and TRBJ1-2; 10 bases align to TRBD1. The CDR3 totals 13 residues. Trimming removed 6 bases from V and 4 bases from J; junction bases left unmatched: 5. Germline CDR1 DFQATT, CDR2 SNEGSKA (reference sequence).